One sample yielded the 29 T cell receptor beta chains listed below, sequenced in a study of chemoradiotherapy in HPV16-positive cancers (dated by TCRdb to the early 2020s). Receptors were amplified or captured by the immunoSEQ multiplex PCR assay. Here the immuneACCESS table is served through TCRdb, limited to in-frame sequences with V and J called. Missing clones are a known gap in these copies; in checked studies unresolved V genes cover under half, and the rest lacks a known reason. In all, the sample holds fewer than 40,000 clones, and 92% of those were seen once. The ten largest clones represent about 3.6% of the sample. Sequencing was performed on blood, taken from a patient who underwent chemoradiotherapy. These TCRs come from a human donor with HPV-associated anogenital cancer.

With respect to this clone: Other nucleotide sequences from this sample produce the same CDR3. The V gene is TRBV7-8, the J gene TRBJ2-5, with D hard to call. CDR3 length equals 10 residues. V was shortened by 5 bases and J by 5 bases, with 3 bases between the two germline ends. Germline CDR1 reads SGHVS; CDR2 reads FQNEAQ. CDR3 region: CASSLETQYF. Here the CDR3 DNA reads TGTGCCAGCAGCCTCGAGACCCAGTACTTC. The variable domain in full, with the rest retrieved from reference TRBV7-8 and TRBJ2-5, is GAGVSQSPRYKVAKRGQDVALRCDPISGHVSLFWYQQALGQGPEFLTYFQNEAQLDKSGLPSDRFFAERPEGSVSTLKIQRTQQEDSAVYLCASSLETQYFGPGTRLLVL.

The chain recombines TRBV6-1 with TRBJ1-1, with 9 nucleotides matching TRBD1. Trimming at V came to 0 bases and at J to 4 bases, leaving 3 bases not matched to a gene. The CDR3 is 15 residues long. Germline V gene sequence: CDR1 MNHNS, CDR2 SASEGT. CDR3 region: CASSEADRGSTEAFF. CDR3 bases: TGTGCCAGCAGTGAAGCTGACAGGGGGTCCACTGAAGCTTTCTTT.

V is TRBV20-1 and J is TRBJ2-1; D uncertain. This CDR3 region has 11 residues. V was shortened by 0 bases and J by 7 bases, with 4 bases between the two germline ends. Per germline, CDR1 DFQATT and CDR2 SNEGSKA (reference sequence). CDR3 nucleotide sequence: TGCAGTGCTAGAGATTGGAATGAGCAGTTCTTC. Translation gives CSARDWNEQFF.

The gene calls are TRBV6-5 and TRBJ1-4; D may be TRBD1 (5 bases). The V end lost 6 bases, the J end lost 3 bases, and 14 bases lay between the germline ends. In germline, CDR1 is MNHEY, CDR2 SVGAGI. This CDR3 contains 15 residues. The CDR3 sequence: CASSSQGWANEKLFF. CDR3 nucleotides: TGTGCCAGCAGCAGCCAGGGCTGGGCTAATGAAAAACTGTTTTTT.

The chain combines TRBV9 with TRBJ1-2; D unresolved. The germline CDR1 and CDR2 sequences are SGDLS and YYNGEE. Trimming cost V 0 bases and J 3 bases, with 12 bases left between them. There are 15 residues in the CDR3. CDR3 coding DNA: TGTGCCAGCAGCGTAGACCCCGTGAAGGACTATGGCTACACCTTC. It yields the protein CASSVDPVKDYGYTF.

The V and J genes are TRBV5-4 and TRBJ2-5, with D possibly being TRBD2 (7 bases). V gave up 0 bases and J gave up 5 bases, with 17 bases separating them. The length of the CDR3 is 16 residues. Germline CDR1 and CDR2: SGHNT and YYREEE (reference sequence). CDR3 residues: CASSLGGGPMGETQYF. Written as DNA, the CDR3 is TGTGCCAGCAGCTTGGGGGGGGGCCCTATGGGGGAGACCCAGTACTTC.

The chain employs TRBV4-1 and TRBJ1-1; a weak D match, TRBD1 (5 bases). V was trimmed by 6 bases and J by 4 bases, leaving 21 bases between them. The CDR3 extends over 16 amino acids. Germline V gene sequence: CDR1 MGHRA, CDR2 YSYEKL. CDR3 protein: CASSGGGPMSSTEAFF. CDR3 DNA: TGCGCCAGCAGTGGGGGGGGACCAATGAGTAGCACTGAAGCTTTCTTT.

This clone was recorded only once. The chain couples TRBV23-1 to TRBJ2-3; 8 nucleotides line up with TRBD1. TRBV23-1 falls under the ORF class, with uncertain function. Trimming cost V 2 bases and J 7 bases; bases outside gene matches: 2. This CDR3 has 13 amino acids. The DNA for the CDR3 is TGCGCCAGCAGTCAACAGGGGGCTTATACGCAGTATTTT. Protein sequence: CASSQQGAYTQYF.

The gene calls are TRBV15 and TRBJ2-6, with unresolved D. This CDR3 contains 16 residues. Trimming shortened V by 0 bases and J by 7 bases, and 13 bases separated the two germline ends. Germline CDR1 and CDR2: LNHNV and YYDKDF (reference sequence). The CDR3: CATSRDRTLQANVLTF. CDR3 DNA: TGTGCCACCAGCAGAGATAGGACGCTTCAAGCCAACGTCCTGACTTTC.

The V gene is TRBV7-9, the J gene TRBJ2-1; no firm D call. The CDR3 loop spans 16 amino acids. Germline V CDR1 and CDR2: SEHNR, FQNEAQ (reference sequence). Trimming left V 3 bases short and J 0 bases short, with 12 bases between. CDR3: CASSFTGPSSYNEQFF. The CDR3 DNA reads TGTGCCAGCAGCTTCACCGGACCGAGCTCCTACAATGAGCAGTTCTTC.

The chain employs TRBV9 and TRBJ2-7; the D is unclear. V was clipped by 0 bases and J by 3 bases, with 13 bases between them. Germline CDR1 and CDR2: SGDLS and YYNGEE. This CDR3 has 15 residues. The CDR3 here is CASSVGPDQVYEQYF. In nucleotides, the CDR3 is TGTGCCAGCAGCGTAGGTCCGGACCAGGTCTACGAGCAGTACTTC.

This sequence joins TRBV5-5 and TRBJ2-7, with D hard to call. This CDR3 spans 15 amino acids. Germline-derived CDR1 and CDR2 are SGHKS and YYEKEE (reference sequence). The V end lost 4 bases, the J end lost 4 bases, and 18 bases lay between the germline ends. Here the CDR3 reads CASSKGGSMNYEQYF. As DNA, the CDR3 is TGTGCCAGCAGCAAGGGTGGGTCAATGAATTACGAGCAGTACTTC.

V is TRBV19 and J is TRBJ1-5, with TRBD1 matching 8 bases. The germline V gene has CDR1 LNHDA and CDR2 SQIVND (reference sequence). J lost 1 base, V lost 5 bases, and 7 bases had no gene match. The CDR3 is 16 residues long. In DNA form, the CDR3 reads TGTGCCAGTAGTTCTGGGACAGGCTACAGCAATCAGCCCCAGCATTTT. Residues: CASSSGTGYSNQPQHF.

This chain connects TRBV19 to TRBJ1-1, with 8 positions matching TRBD1. The CDR3 runs to 13 residues. The germline CDR1 and CDR2 sequences are LNHDA and SQIVND (reference sequence). Trimming removed 3 bases from V and 4 bases from J; junction bases left unmatched: 1. The CDR3 here is CASSIDRGTEAFF. The DNA of the CDR3 is TGTGCCAGTAGTATCGACAGGGGCACTGAAGCTTTCTTT.

The count of this clone is one. J is TRBJ1-3 and V is TRBV11-2, with D possibly being TRBD1 (5 bases). The CDR3 has 14 residues. The V gene lost 1 base and the J gene lost 4 bases, with 8 bases spanning the gap. The germline V gene has CDR1 SGHAT and CDR2 FQNNGV. CDR3 DNA: TGTGCCAGCAGCTTAGCAGGGTTCGGAAACACCATATATTTT. Translating it yields CASSLAGFGNTIYF.

The chain employs TRBV27 and TRBJ2-1; 14 nucleotides agree with TRBD2. The CDR3 spans 16 residues. Germline CDR1 is MNHEY and CDR2 is SMNVEV (reference sequence). The trim removed 1 base at V and 8 bases at J, leaving 4 bases unmatched. The CDR3 DNA reads as TGTGCCAGCAGTTTATTACGGACTAGCGGGGGGTATGAGCAGTTCTTC. Translating gives CASSLLRTSGGYEQFF.

The chain links TRBV14 to TRBJ2-1, with no clear D. The CDR3 is 12 residues long. The V and J ends lost 2 bases and 2 bases respectively, with 1 base between them. Per the germline V gene, CDR1 is SGHDN and CDR2 is FVKESK. This chain's CDR3 is CASSQTYNEQFF. The CDR3, as DNA: TGTGCCAGCAGCCAAACCTACAATGAGCAGTTCTTC.

The table lists this clone with a count of one. The chain is built from TRBV4-1 and TRBJ1-1; maybe TRBD1 (5 bases). The CDR3 extends over 19 amino acids. Trimming cost V 0 bases and J 3 bases, with 23 bases left between them. From germline, CDR1 is MGHRA and CDR2 YSYEKL. The CDR3 DNA reads TGCGCCAGCAGCCAAGATTTCTTTAGCCAGGGCGGGCATGACACTGAAGCTTTCTTT. As protein: CASSQDFFSQGGHDTEAFF.

The V and J genes are TRBV5-6 and TRBJ1-2; possible D gene TRBD1, 5 bases. This CDR3 has 14 amino acids. V gave up 0 bases and J gave up 3 bases, with 9 bases separating them. The germline CDR1 and CDR2 sequences are SGHDT and YYEEEE. CDR3 DNA sequence: TGTGCCAGCAGCTTGGCCGGGGGTGACTATGGCTACACCTTC. Translation: CASSLAGGDYGYTF.

The V and J genes are TRBV7-3 and TRBJ2-5; 11 positions match TRBD2. CDR3 length: 14 amino acids. Unmatched junction bases numbered 2, after V lost 4 bases and J lost 4 bases. Per germline, CDR1 SGHTA and CDR2 FQGTGA. The CDR3 DNA reads as TGTGCCAGCAGCTATAGCGGGGGGGGAGAGACCCAGTACTTC. It translates to CASSYSGGGETQYF. The whole variable domain, remainder taken from reference TRBV7-3 and TRBJ2-5, is GAGVSQTPSNKVTEKGKYVELRCDPISGHTALYWYRQSLGQGPEFLIYFQGTGAADDSGLPNDRFFAVRPEGSVSTLKIQRTERGDSAVYLCASSYSGGGETQYFGPGTRLLVL.

This sequence joins TRBV19 and TRBJ1-5; D remains ambiguous. This CDR3 is 16 amino acids long. The germline V gene encodes CDR1 LNHDA and CDR2 SQIVND (reference sequence). V dropped 5 bases and J dropped 5 bases, with 19 bases sitting between them. The CDR3 coding sequence is TGTGCCAGTAGTTCAATCGGTCCCGGGGAGGATCAGCCCCAGCATTTT. Translated, it gives CASSSIGPGEDQPQHF.

This clone was seen a single time. The V and J genes are TRBV30 and TRBJ2-3, with a tentative D call TRBD2 (7 bases). This CDR3 is built from 21 residues. V shed 3 bases and J shed 4 bases, with 35 bases lying between them. Germline lookup yields CDR1 GTSNPN and CDR2 SVGIG (reference sequence). DNA for the CDR3: TGTGCCTGGAGCAGATACCGGGGGGCAGCGACTAGTTTCCTGACGGCAGATACGCAGTATTTT. Protein product: CAWSRYRGAATSFLTADTQYF.

The chain combines TRBV5-6 with TRBJ2-7, with 8 nucleotides matching TRBD1. Germline V lookup: CDR1 SGHDT, CDR2 YYEEEE. V dropped 0 bases and J dropped 3; count of bases not matched to a gene: 2. CDR3 length: 14 amino acids. CDR3 residues: CASSLGQGNYEQYF. CDR3 in DNA: TGTGCCAGCAGCTTGGGACAGGGGAACTACGAGCAGTACTTC.

This chain links TRBV18 with TRBJ1-2, with a possible D match to TRBD1 (6 bases). This CDR3 region has 13 residues. The ends were cut back, 6 bases at V and 4 bases at J, with 12 bases in the middle. Germline CDR1 and CDR2: KGHSH and LQKENI. CDR3 in amino acids: CASSLQGSYGYTF. CDR3 sequence (DNA): TGTGCCAGCTCCCTCCAGGGGTCCTATGGCTACACCTTC.

This sequence joins TRBV19 and TRBJ1-5, with D possibly TRBD1 on 6 matching bases. This CDR3 comprises 13 residues. Between the trimmed V and J ends, which lost 5 bases and 6 bases, there was a span of 11 bases. Germline V gene sequence: CDR1 LNHDA, CDR2 SQIVND (reference sequence). The CDR3 loop reads CASSAQGIQPQHF. The CDR3 bases are TGTGCCAGTAGTGCCCAGGGGATTCAGCCCCAGCATTTT.

This clone was recorded once. This sequence joins TRBV5-4 and TRBJ1-5, with 9 nucleotides matching TRBD1. V shed 2 bases and J 2 bases; nucleotides not matched to a gene: 5. Germline lookup yields CDR1 SGHNT and CDR2 YYREEE (reference sequence). This CDR3 is 16 amino acids long. Here the CDR3 DNA reads TGTGCCAGCAGCTTACAGGGGGCGGGGGGCAATCAGCCCCAGCATTTT. Translating it yields CASSLQGAGGNQPQHF.

This chain links TRBV21-1 with TRBJ2-7; the DNA was not used to check the table's D call, TRBD1. TRBV21-1 is termed a pseudogene. The CDR3 covers 13 residues. CDR3 nucleotide sequence: TGTGCCAGCAGCTCCCCAGGGTTGTACGAGCAGTACTTC. Amino acid sequence: CASSSPGLYEQYF.

The V gene is TRBV7-9, the J gene TRBJ2-4; D gene uncertain. V lost 5 bases and J lost 3, with 2 bases in between. CDR1 is SEHNR, CDR2 FQNEAQ, per germline (reference sequence). The CDR3 is made up of 11 amino acids. The CDR3 protein is CASSLKNIQYF. In DNA form, the CDR3 reads TGTGCCAGCAGCCTCAAAAACATTCAGTACTTC. The full variable domain, in which reference TRBV7-9 and TRBJ2-4 provide the parts outside the CDR3, is DTGVSQNPRHKITKRGQNVTFRCDPISEHNRLYWYRQTLGQGPEFLTYFQNEAQLEKSRLLSDRFSAERPKGSFSTLEIQRTEQGDSAMYLCASSLKNIQYFGAGTRLSVL.

The V and J genes are TRBV5-1 and TRBJ1-1, with TRBD1 matching over 7 bases. Germline lookup yields CDR1 SGHRS and CDR2 YFSETQ. The CDR3 spans 15 residues. Trimming removed 0 bases from V and 4 bases from J; junction bases left unmatched: 6. The CDR3 protein is CASSLAGRGLTEAFF. The CDR3 DNA reads as TGCGCCAGCAGCTTGGCCGGAAGGGGGCTCACTGAAGCTTTCTTT. Complete variable domain (other parts from reference TRBV5-1 and TRBJ1-1): KAGVTQTPRYLIKTRGQQVTLSCSPISGHRSVSWYQQTPGQGLQFLFEYFSETQRNKGNFPGRFSGRQFSNSRSEMNVSTLELGDSALYLCASSLAGRGLTEAFFGQGTRLTVV.